This TCR beta chain was captured in a study of T cell clones after liver transplantation (dated by TCRdb to the late 2010s). For the study in its entirety: The samples were obtained from ITN030ST, a randomized trial that attempted immunosuppression withdrawal within 2 years after liver transplantation. Of the eight recipients, a few were HCV-positive, while the remaining recipients had been transplanted for non-autoimmune, non-viral indications. Subjects received no induction therapy and standard immunosuppression until randomization at 12-24 months post-transplant. Blood samples were collected pre-transplant, pre-randomization before withdrawal, and post-randomization after either complete withdrawal or failed withdrawal. The study cohort included 8 liver transplant recipients, of whom 3 were classified as tolerant and 5 as non-tolerant. Third party-reactive TCRbeta sequences were also identified from pre-transplant MLRs to serve as an antigen-independent comparator for donor-reactive sequences. Tolerance was defined as complete immunosuppression withdrawal for at least one year with no rise in liver enzymes beyond twice the upper limit of normal. Donor-reactive T cell clones were identified by TCRbeta sequencing following a pre-transplant mixed lymphocyte reaction and were subsequently tracked in post-transplant blood.

Thawed unstimulated PBMCs were stained for CD3, CD4 and CD8 and FACS-sorted into CD3+CD4+ and CD3+CD8+ populations. Each of the 8 studied subjects was randomized to immunosuppression withdrawal. Genomic DNA was isolated with the Qiagen DNeasy Blood and Tissue Kit. General findings and caveats noted by the study authors: In two subjects, low numbers of available donor cells limited the measurable donor-reactive repertoire. Because of small, heterogeneous patient numbers and non-standardized post-transplant time points, the conclusions were only preliminary. Without allograft tissue specimens, donor-reactive T cells may have migrated into the graft rather than being deleted. Circulating donor-reactive CD4 TCRbeta sequences fell significantly post-transplant in 5 of 8 subjects, irrespective of tolerance or HCV status. Donor-reactive sequences decreased more than third party-reactive sequences, which suggests partial antigen-specific deletion that was not related to withdrawal success. After accounting for repertoire turnover, donor-reactive detection was significantly reduced in 7 of 8 subjects for CD4 and 8 of 8 for CD8.

Using immunoSEQ, frozen genomic DNA was subjected to high-throughput TCRbeta CDR3 sequencing, a process that included PCR amplification, mapping, bias correction and internal controls. As for the authors' bioinformatics: Productive rearrangements were kept, and unique TCRbeta sequences were defined by CDR3 nucleotide sequence plus V and J gene. For a sequence to be called donor-reactive, it needed a frequency of at least 0.01% and at least 5-fold expansion in CFSE-low cells compared with unstimulated pre-transplant cells. Minimum frequency thresholds were set for each subject on the basis of the unstimulated sample with the lowest template count, so that a detection power of at least 90% was ensured. Jensen-Shannon divergence between the top 1000 TCRbeta sequences post- versus pre-transplant served as the measure of repertoire turnover. Changes in detection of donor-reactive sequences were assessed with two-sided Fisher's exact tests. Imported from immuneACCESS, the table was reduced by TCRdb to in-frame sequences with V and J called. These copies leave out some clones; in studies compared against another copy, an unresolved V gene accounts for under half, and the cause of the remainder is not known. V, J and clone size reflect that table, while D and trimming were determined from the DNA. This sample comprises 55,000 to 70,000 clones, nearly 95% of them detected only once. 0.75% to 1% of the sample rests with the top ten.

The V end loses 5 bases and the J end loses 1 base, and a stretch of 11 bases separates them. The CDR3 measures 14 amino acids from cysteine to phenylalanine. Left in the record is the CDR3 DNA by itself, 42 bases read in frame from the first base. CDR1 and CDR2 are drawn from the germline V gene: SGHVS, FQNEAQ. Comment on this clone: Its antigen has not been determined. No clone much larger than this one lies a single base away; base qualities are absent. The same CDR3 also results from other DNA sequences found in this sample.

This chain joins TRBV7-8 to TRBJ2-5, with an unclear D gene assignment. The sample here was CD4+ T cells from blood, taken about 25 months after liver transplant. The TCR was taken from a human patient who received a liver transplant. Following a transplant, some T cells may be graft donor cells, not patient cells. The nucleotide sequence is given as TGTGCCAGCAGCCCCACAGATCTCCAAGAGACCCAGTACTTC. The encoded protein is CASSPTDLQETQYF.